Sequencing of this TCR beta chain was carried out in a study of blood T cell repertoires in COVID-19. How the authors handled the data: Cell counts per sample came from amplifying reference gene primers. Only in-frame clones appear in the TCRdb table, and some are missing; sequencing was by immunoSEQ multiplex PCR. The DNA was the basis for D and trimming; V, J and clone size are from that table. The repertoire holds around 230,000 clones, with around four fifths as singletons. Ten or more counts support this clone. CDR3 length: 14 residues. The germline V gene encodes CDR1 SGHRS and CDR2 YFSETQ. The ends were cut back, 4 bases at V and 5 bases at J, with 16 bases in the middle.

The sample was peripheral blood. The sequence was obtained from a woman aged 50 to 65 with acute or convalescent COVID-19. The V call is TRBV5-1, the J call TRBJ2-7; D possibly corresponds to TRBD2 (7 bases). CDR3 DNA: TGCGCCAGCAGCCGGGGGGCGGGAGTCGACGAGCAGTACTTC. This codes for CASSRGAGVDEQYF. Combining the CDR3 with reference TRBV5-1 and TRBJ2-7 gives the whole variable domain KAGVTQTPRYLIKTRGQQVTLSCSPISGHRSVSWYQQTPGQGLQFLFEYFSETQRNKGNFPGRFSGRQFSNSRSEMNVSTLELGDSALYLCASSRGAGVDEQYFGPGTRLTVT.